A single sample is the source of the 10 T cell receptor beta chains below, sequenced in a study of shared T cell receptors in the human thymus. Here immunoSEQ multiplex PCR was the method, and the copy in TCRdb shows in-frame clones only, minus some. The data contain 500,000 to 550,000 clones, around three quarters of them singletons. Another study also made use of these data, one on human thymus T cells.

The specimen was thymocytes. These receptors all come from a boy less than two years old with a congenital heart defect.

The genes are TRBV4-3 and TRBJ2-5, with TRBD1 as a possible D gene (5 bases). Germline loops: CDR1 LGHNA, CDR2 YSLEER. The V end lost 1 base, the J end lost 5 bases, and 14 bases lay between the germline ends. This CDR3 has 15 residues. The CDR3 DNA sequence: TGCGCCAGCAGCCAAGCCGGGCAGGGCGCCGAGACCCAGTACTTC. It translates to CASSQAGQGAETQYF.

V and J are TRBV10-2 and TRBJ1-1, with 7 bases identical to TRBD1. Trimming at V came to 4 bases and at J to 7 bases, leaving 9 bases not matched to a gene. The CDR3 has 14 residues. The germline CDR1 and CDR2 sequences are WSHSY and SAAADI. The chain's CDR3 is CASSVRGLGGEAFF. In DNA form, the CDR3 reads TGCGCCAGCAGTGTAAGGGGGCTGGGGGGTGAAGCTTTCTTT.

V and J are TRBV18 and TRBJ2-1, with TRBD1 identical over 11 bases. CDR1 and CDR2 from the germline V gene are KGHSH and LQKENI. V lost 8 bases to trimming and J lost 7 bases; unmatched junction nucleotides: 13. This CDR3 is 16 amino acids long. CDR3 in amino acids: CASALGQGAWKNEQFF. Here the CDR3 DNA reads TGTGCCAGCGCCCTTGGACAGGGGGCATGGAAAAATGAGCAGTTCTTC.

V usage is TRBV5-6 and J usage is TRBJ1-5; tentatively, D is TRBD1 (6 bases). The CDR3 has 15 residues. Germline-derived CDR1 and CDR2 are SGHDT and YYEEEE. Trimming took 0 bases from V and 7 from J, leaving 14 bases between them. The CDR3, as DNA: TGTGCCAGCAGCTTGGGCGCCAGGGGCAGGCAGCCCCAGCATTTT. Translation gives CASSLGARGRQPQHF.

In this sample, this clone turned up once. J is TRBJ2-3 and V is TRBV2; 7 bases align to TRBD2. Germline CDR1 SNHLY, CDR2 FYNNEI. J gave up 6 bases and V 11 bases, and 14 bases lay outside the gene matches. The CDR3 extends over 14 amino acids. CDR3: CASGGRAAMDTQYF. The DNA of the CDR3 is TGTGCCTCGGGGGGTCGAGCGGCTATGGATACGCAGTATTTT.

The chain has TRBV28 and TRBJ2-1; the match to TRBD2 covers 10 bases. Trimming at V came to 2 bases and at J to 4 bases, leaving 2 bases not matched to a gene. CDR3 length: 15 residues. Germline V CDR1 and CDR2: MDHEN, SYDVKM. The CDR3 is CASSLGLAEYNEQFF. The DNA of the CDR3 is TGTGCCAGCAGTTTAGGACTAGCGGAGTACAATGAGCAGTTCTTC.

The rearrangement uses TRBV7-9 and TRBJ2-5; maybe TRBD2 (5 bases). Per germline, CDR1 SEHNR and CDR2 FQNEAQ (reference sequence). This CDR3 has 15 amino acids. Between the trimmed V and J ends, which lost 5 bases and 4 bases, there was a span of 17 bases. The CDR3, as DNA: TGTGCCAGCAGCCGATGGTGGGCGGGTGGAGAGACCCAGTACTTC. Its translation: CASSRWWAGGETQYF.

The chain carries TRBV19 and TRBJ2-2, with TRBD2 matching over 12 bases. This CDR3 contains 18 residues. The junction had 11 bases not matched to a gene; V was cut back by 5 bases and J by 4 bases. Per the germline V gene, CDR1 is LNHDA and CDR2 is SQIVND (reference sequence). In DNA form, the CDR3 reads TGTGCCAGTAGTCTACTAGCGGGAGGCCCCCTTGGCACCGGGGAGCTGTTTTTT. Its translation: CASSLLAGGPLGTGELFF. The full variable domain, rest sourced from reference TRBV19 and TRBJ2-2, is DGGITQSPKYLFRKEGQNVTLSCEQNLNHDAMYWYRQDPGQGLRLIYYSQIVNDFQKGDIAEGYSVSREKKESFPLTVTSAQKNPTAFYLCASSLLAGGPLGTGELFFGEGSRLTVL.

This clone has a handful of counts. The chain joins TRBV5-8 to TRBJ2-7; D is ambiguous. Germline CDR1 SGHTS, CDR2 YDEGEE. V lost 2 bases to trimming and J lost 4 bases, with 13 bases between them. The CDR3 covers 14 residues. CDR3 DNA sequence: TGTGCCAGCAGCTTATCGAGAGACGGGTACGAGCAGTACTTC. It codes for CASSLSRDGYEQYF.

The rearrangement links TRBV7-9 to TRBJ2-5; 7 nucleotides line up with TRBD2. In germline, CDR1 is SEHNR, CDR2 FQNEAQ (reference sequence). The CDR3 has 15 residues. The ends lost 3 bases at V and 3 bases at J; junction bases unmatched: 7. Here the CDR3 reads CASSFGAGLEETQYF. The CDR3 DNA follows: TGTGCCAGCAGCTTCGGAGCGGGACTGGAAGAGACCCAGTACTTC.